This TCR beta chain derives from a study of CD8 T cells in Susac syndrome (dated by TCRdb to between 2018 and 2021). Regarding the complete study: Repertoire sequencing was used to test whether CD8+ T cell activation and differentiation in Susac syndrome was antigen driven. CD8+ T cell repertoire clonality was compared between some 13 healthy donors, around 14 Susac syndrome patients and fewer than 19 multiple sclerosis patients. On the study overall, not on this receptor specifically: The study acknowledged that relatively few individuals were included in the TCR sequencing and HLA analysis.

High-throughput TCR beta sequencing profiled peripheral blood CD8+ and CD4+ T cells from healthy donors, Susac syndrome patients and multiple sclerosis patients. Multiple sclerosis controls were treatment-naive patients with stable or active relapsing-remitting disease fulfilling revised McDonald criteria. CD8+ TEMRA cells were enriched by FACS, while bulk CD8+ and CD4+ T cells were purified by magnetic negative isolation. Blood was collected in EDTA tubes and processed within 24 hours, with PBMCs isolated through density gradient centrifugation. PBMCs intended for TCR sequencing were frozen in liquid nitrogen and were later thawed in a 37 degrees C water bath. A purity of at least 90% was achieved for sorted or isolated CD4+, CD8+ and CD8+ TEMRA cells. RNA was extracted using the RNeasy kit, and roughly 0.5 to 1 ug of the RNA was reverse transcribed with random hexamers. TCR beta CDR3 regions were amplified with the immunoSEQ multiplex PCR assay covering 54 Vbeta and 13 Jbeta segments. PCR amplification bias was corrected by using a synthetic template baseline for primer optimization and computational correction. The original methods were these. Reads were annotated to V, D and J genes according to IMGT and were analyzed with immunoSEQ Analyzer, with only productive sequences retained. Clonality was computed as one minus Shannon entropy normalized by log2 of the number of productive unique sequences. For each patient and control, public and private clones were evaluated among the 100 most prevalent clones. A clone was defined as Susac-specific if it was absent from the healthy and MS cohorts, from over a thousand published viral clones and from other ImmuneACCESS disease sequences. TCRdb redid the processing of the public reads, applying fastp at Q25 and MiXCR, and retained in-frame beta chains. Rows merge per CDR3 protein into single entries with the most common DNA and genes. These V and J calls are TCRdb output, not the study's own analysis. The sample table shows about 130,000 distinct CDR3 sequences, and approximately 95% are seen once. Approximately 0.31% of the sample goes to the ten largest clones.

A remark on this clonotype: This clone's antigen is unknown. Nothing much larger sits one base from this clone, and base qualities are not available.

This clonotype originated in a human donor with multiple sclerosis. Sequencing was performed on CD8+ T cells from PBMCs.

The DNA sequence reads TGCAGTGCTAGAGGCAGGGAAGGGGATCAGCCCCAGCATTTT. Protein translation: CSARGREGDQPQHF. The chain was built from TRBV20-1 and TRBJ1-5; the D gene is perhaps TRBD1, on 5 matching bases. The germline V gene (reference sequence) specifies DFQATT as CDR1 and SNEGSKA as CDR2. The CDR3 contains 14 residues, cysteine and phenylalanine counted. Just CDR3 DNA is preserved here, 42 bases in frame from base 1. Cut back by 1 base and 5 bases, the V and J ends lie 12 bases apart.